The 19 T cell receptor beta chains below were found in one sample sequenced in a study of T cell changes during pregnancy in multiple sclerosis. Measured with immunoSEQ multiplex PCR; TCRdb has only the in-frame clones, and not every one. The sample has about 88,000 clones, 92% seen once; the top ten hold 1.5% to 1.7%. The sequenced sample was peripheral blood, obtained in the first trimester of pregnancy. These receptors were obtained from a female donor with multiple sclerosis, enrolled in a pregnancy study.

This clone appeared a few times. This sequence joins TRBV4-1 and TRBJ2-1; the D is unclear. V was trimmed by 2 bases and J by 1 base, leaving 15 bases between them. Germline V CDR1 and CDR2: MGHRA, YSYEKL. The CDR3 runs 17 residues. CDR3 loop: CASSQIRLVRSYNEQFF. The CDR3 DNA reads TGCGCCAGCAGCCAAATACGACTCGTCCGGTCCTACAATGAGCAGTTCTTC.

CDR3 region: CASIGDGNTGELFF. As DNA, the CDR3 is TGTGCCAGCATCGGGGATGGGAACACCGGGGAGCTGTTTTTT. This chain uses TRBV2 with TRBJ2-2, with TRBD2 as a possible D gene (5 bases). V was clipped by 7 bases and J by 1 base, with 10 bases between them. Germline CDR1 is SNHLY and CDR2 is FYNNEI. This CDR3 is 14 amino acids long.

The chain recombines TRBV6-1 with TRBJ2-5; TRBD2 matches at 9 bases. The CDR3 extends over 14 amino acids. The V and J ends lost 6 bases and 5 bases, in that order; junction bases with no gene match: 7. CDR1 is MNHNS, CDR2 SASEGT, per germline. CDR3 DNA sequence: TGTGCCAGCAGAATAGCGGGAGAGGGGGAGACCCAGTACTTC. Translation: CASRIAGEGETQYF.

V is TRBV6-5 and J is TRBJ1-2; TRBD1 agrees at 7 bases. CDR1 is MNHEY, CDR2 SVGAGI, per germline. This CDR3 contains 13 residues. J gave up 4 bases and V 6 bases, and 5 bases lay outside the gene matches. In DNA form, the CDR3 reads TGTGCCAGCAGCAACCCAGGGGGCTATGGCTACACCTTC. This translates into CASSNPGGYGYTF.

This chain joins TRBV11-2 and TRBJ1-5, with D possibly TRBD1 on 5 matching bases. Germline CDR1 and CDR2: SGHAT and FQNNGV. The V end lost 2 bases, the J end lost 6 bases, and 8 bases lay between the germline ends. The CDR3 is 13 amino acids. CDR3 loop: CASSLRDSQPQHF. CDR3 in DNA: TGTGCCAGCAGCTTAAGAGACAGTCAGCCCCAGCATTTT. Drawing the rest from reference TRBV11-2 and TRBJ1-5, the complete variable domain is EAGVAQSPRYKIIEKRQSVAFWCNPISGHATLYWYQQILGQGPKLLIQFQNNGVVDDSQLPKDRFSAERLKGVDSTLKIQPAKLEDSAVYLCASSLRDSQPQHFGDGTRLSIL.

The genes are TRBV5-1 and TRBJ1-1; 7 nucleotides agree with TRBD1. The CDR3 is 18 residues long. J gave up 2 bases and V 2 bases, and 15 bases lay outside the gene matches. The germline CDR1 and CDR2 sequences are SGHRS and YFSETQ. The CDR3 DNA is TGCGCCAGCAGCTTTTATGCAAGGGGGCGGCAGCCTAACACTGAAGCTTTCTTT. It codes for CASSFYARGRQPNTEAFF. Supplemented by reference TRBV5-1 and TRBJ1-1, the full variable domain reads KAGVTQTPRYLIKTRGQQVTLSCSPISGHRSVSWYQQTPGQGLQFLFEYFSETQRNKGNFPGRFSGRQFSNSRSEMNVSTLELGDSALYLCASSFYARGRQPNTEAFFGQGTRLTVV.

The rearrangement uses TRBV19 and TRBJ2-7, with D maybe TRBD2 (6 bases). V gave up 6 bases and J gave up 0 bases, with 15 bases separating them. The CDR3 spans 15 residues. CDR1 is LNHDA, CDR2 SQIVND, per germline (reference sequence). The CDR3 region is CASSKEGTNSYEQYF. The CDR3 DNA reads TGTGCCAGTAGCAAGGAGGGCACAAACTCCTACGAGCAGTACTTC.

The CDR3 DNA sequence: TGTGCCAGCAGTTTAAGGGGGTACACTGAAGCTTTCTTT. It codes for CASSLRGYTEAFF. The chain is built from TRBV27 and TRBJ1-1; TRBD1 is a possible D gene (6 bases). V gave up 2 bases and J gave up 3 bases, with 7 bases separating them. Germline CDR1 MNHEY, CDR2 SMNVEV (reference sequence). CDR3 length: 13 amino acids.

The chain is built from TRBV25-1 and TRBJ2-3; D is unclear. Deletions cut 1 base from V and 2 bases from J, with 10 bases between. Germline CDR1 MGHDK, CDR2 SYGVNS. This CDR3 is built from 15 residues. The CDR3 DNA reads as TGTGCCAGCAGTGAATCCCCGCCCTACACAGATACGCAGTATTTT. It yields the protein CASSESPPYTDTQYF.

This rearrangement joins TRBV10-2 to TRBJ2-7, with 10 bases fitting TRBD2. The trim removed 3 bases at V and 3 bases at J, leaving 8 bases unmatched. CDR3 length: 16 amino acids. CDR1 WSHSY and CDR2 SAAADI come from the germline V gene. The CDR3 reads CASSDGTSVGDYEQYF. The CDR3 nucleotides are TGCGCCAGCAGTGATGGGACTAGCGTGGGAGACTACGAGCAGTACTTC.

The gene calls are TRBV6-1 and TRBJ1-4; 9 nucleotides agree with TRBD1. CDR1 is MNHNS, CDR2 SASEGT, per germline. Germline trimming cut 4 bases from V and 0 bases from J; bases unmatched to any gene: 6. The CDR3 sequence is 17 residues long. CDR3 nucleotide sequence: TGTGCCAGCAGTGTCAACAGGGGGCGTGCAACTAATGAAAAACTGTTTTTT. It codes for CASSVNRGRATNEKLFF.

The gene calls are TRBV11-2 and TRBJ2-7; a weak D match, TRBD2 (6 bases). Germline CDR1 reads SGHAT; CDR2 reads FQNNGV. Trimming removed 0 bases at V and 5 bases at J, with 11 bases between. This CDR3 is 14 amino acids long. The CDR3 reads CASSLDPGRNEQYF. CDR3 coding DNA: TGTGCCAGCAGCTTAGACCCGGGGAGGAACGAGCAGTACTTC.

The chain links TRBV6-1 to TRBJ2-1, with 10 bases fitting TRBD2. The CDR3 is made up of 15 amino acids. Trimming took 4 bases from V and 7 from J; bases not matched to a gene: 7. Germline V lookup: CDR1 MNHNS, CDR2 SASEGT. CDR3 sequence (DNA): TGTGCCAGCAGTGTCCCTAGCGGGGGACGAAATGAGCAGTTCTTC. It translates to CASSVPSGGRNEQFF.

This clone was seen only once. The gene calls are TRBV19 and TRBJ2-2; D is perhaps TRBD1 (8 bases). CDR3 length equals 16 residues. From germline, CDR1 is LNHDA and CDR2 SQIVND (reference sequence). The V end lost 3 bases, the J end lost 7 bases, and 18 bases lay between the germline ends. CDR3 sequence reads: CASSIRGTGLGGELFF. The CDR3 DNA follows: TGTGCCAGTAGTATTAGAGGGACAGGACTAGGCGGGGAGCTGTTTTTT. The full variable domain, completed using reference TRBV19 and TRBJ2-2, is DGGITQSPKYLFRKEGQNVTLSCEQNLNHDAMYWYRQDPGQGLRLIYYSQIVNDFQKGDIAEGYSVSREKKESFPLTVTSAQKNPTAFYLCASSIRGTGLGGELFFGEGSRLTVL.

This clone was observed once. The rearrangement joins TRBV28 to TRBJ1-1; TRBD1 is a possible D gene (6 bases). CDR3 length equals 12 residues. V gave up 3 bases and J gave up 11 bases, with 13 bases separating them. Germline V gene lookup returns CDR1 MDHEN and CDR2 SYDVKM. CDR3: CASSFIPGVAFF. Here the CDR3 DNA reads TGTGCCAGCAGTTTCATTCCAGGGGTCGCTTTCTTT.

In this sample, this clone turned up once. The rearrangement uses TRBV28 and TRBJ2-2, with TRBD1 identical over 8 bases. The J segment lost 5 bases and the V segment lost 4 bases, leaving 6 bases of the junction unmatched. CDR1 is MDHEN and CDR2 is SYDVKM in the germline V gene. This CDR3 region has 15 residues. CDR3 sequence reads: CASSSDRGSTGELFF. The DNA for the CDR3 is TGTGCCAGCAGTTCTGACAGGGGTAGTACCGGGGAGCTGTTTTTT. The full variable domain, in which reference TRBV28 and TRBJ2-2 provide the parts outside the CDR3, is DVKVTQSSRYLVKRTGEKVFLECVQDMDHENMFWYRQDPGLGLRLIYFSYDVKMKEKGDIPEGYSVSREKKERFSLILESASTNQTSMYLCASSSDRGSTGELFFGEGSRLTVL.

The V and J genes are TRBV9 and TRBJ1-1; unclear D gene. V lost 0 bases, J lost 11 bases, and 14 bases lay in between. CDR3 length: 13 residues. Germline CDR1 reads SGDLS; CDR2 reads YYNGEE. The CDR3 reads CASSVVAEKEAFF. Here the CDR3 DNA reads TGTGCCAGCAGCGTAGTAGCAGAGAAGGAGGCTTTCTTT.

As DNA, the CDR3 is TGTGCCTGGAGTGTAGGAGCCTACGAGCAGTACTTC. Its translation is CAWSVGAYEQYF. The chain uses TRBV30 and TRBJ2-7; D remains ambiguous. The CDR3 loop spans 12 amino acids. The V end was cut by 0 bases, the J end by 2 bases, with 5 bases between. CDR1 GTSNPN and CDR2 SVGIG come from the germline V gene (reference sequence).

The chain joins TRBV2 to TRBJ1-4; D unresolved. V was clipped by 6 bases and J by 6 bases, with 14 bases between them. CDR3 length: 14 amino acids. Germline V gene lookup returns CDR1 SNHLY and CDR2 FYNNEI. Here the CDR3 reads CASRSSDSYEKLFF. For the CDR3, the DNA is TGTGCCAGCAGATCTAGCGATTCATATGAAAAACTGTTTTTT.